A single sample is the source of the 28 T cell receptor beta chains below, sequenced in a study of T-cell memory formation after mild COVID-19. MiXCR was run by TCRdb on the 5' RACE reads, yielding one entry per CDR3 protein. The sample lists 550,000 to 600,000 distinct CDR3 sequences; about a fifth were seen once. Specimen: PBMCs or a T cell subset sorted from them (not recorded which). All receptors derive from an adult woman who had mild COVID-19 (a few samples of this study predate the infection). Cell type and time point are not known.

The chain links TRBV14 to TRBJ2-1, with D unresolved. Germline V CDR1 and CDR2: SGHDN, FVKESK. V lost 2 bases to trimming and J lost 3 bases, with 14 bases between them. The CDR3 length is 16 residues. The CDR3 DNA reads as TGTGCCAGCAGCCAACCACCACCTTTCCTCTACAATGAGCAGTTCTTC. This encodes CASSQPPPFLYNEQFF.

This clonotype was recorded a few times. The chain's CDR3 is CASSQDVSRGEQFF. The CDR3 region has the DNA TGTGCCAGCAGCCAAGATGTTTCGCGCGGTGAGCAGTTCTTC. This chain uses TRBV3-1 with TRBJ2-1; D uncertain. The CDR3 covers 14 residues. Germline V lookup: CDR1 LGHDT, CDR2 YNNKEL (reference sequence). The V and J ends lost 0 bases and 9 bases respectively, with 12 bases between them.

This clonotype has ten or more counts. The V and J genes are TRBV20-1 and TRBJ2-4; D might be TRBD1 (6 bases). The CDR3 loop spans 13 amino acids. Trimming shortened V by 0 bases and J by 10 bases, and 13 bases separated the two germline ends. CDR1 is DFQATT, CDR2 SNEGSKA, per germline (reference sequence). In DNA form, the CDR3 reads TGCAGTGCTAGAGAGGAGACAGGTCGAATTCAGTACTTC. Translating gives CSAREETGRIQYF.

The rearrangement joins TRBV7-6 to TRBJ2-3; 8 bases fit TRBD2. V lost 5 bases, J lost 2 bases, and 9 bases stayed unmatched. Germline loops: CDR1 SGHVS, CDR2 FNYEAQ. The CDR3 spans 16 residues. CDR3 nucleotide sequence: TGTGCCAGCAGCGCAAGACTAGCGTCGGCCACAGATACGCAGTATTTT. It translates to CASSARLASATDTQYF.

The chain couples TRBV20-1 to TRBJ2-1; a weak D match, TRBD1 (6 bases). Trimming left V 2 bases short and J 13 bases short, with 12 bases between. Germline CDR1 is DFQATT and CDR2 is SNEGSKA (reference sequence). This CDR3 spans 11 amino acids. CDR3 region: CSARKGVEQFF. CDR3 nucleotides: TGCAGTGCTAGAAAGGGGGTGGAACAGTTCTTC.

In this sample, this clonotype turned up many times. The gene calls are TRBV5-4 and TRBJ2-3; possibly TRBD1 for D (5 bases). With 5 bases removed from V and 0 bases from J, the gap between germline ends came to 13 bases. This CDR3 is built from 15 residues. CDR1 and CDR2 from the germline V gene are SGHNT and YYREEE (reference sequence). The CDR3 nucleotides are TGTGCCAGCAGGATCAGGGTCGCTAGCACAGATACGCAGTATTTT. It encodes CASRIRVASTDTQYF.

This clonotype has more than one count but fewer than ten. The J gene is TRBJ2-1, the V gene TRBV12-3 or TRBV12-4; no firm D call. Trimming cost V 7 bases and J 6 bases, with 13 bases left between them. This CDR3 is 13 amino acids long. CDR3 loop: CASTPPGVNEQFF. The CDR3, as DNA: TGTGCCAGCACTCCCCCTGGAGTCAATGAGCAGTTCTTC.

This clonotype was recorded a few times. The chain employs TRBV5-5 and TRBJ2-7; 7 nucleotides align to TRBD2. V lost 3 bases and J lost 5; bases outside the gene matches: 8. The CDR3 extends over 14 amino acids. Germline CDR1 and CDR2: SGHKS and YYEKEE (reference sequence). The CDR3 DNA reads TGTGCCAGCAGCTCGGTGAAGACTAGCCACGAGCAGTACTTC. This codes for CASSSVKTSHEQYF.

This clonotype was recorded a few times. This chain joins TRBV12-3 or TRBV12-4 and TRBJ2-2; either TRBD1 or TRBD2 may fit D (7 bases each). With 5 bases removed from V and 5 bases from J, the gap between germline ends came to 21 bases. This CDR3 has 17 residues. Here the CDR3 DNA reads TGTGCCAGCAGTGGGGGCGGACTAGGGGGCGAGACCGGGGAGCTGTTTTTT. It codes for CASSGGGLGGETGELFF.

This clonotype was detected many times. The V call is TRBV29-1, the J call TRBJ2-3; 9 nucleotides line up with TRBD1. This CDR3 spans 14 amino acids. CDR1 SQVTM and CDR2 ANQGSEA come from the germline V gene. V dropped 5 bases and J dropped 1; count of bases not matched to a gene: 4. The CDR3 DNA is TGCAGCGTTATCCGGGACAGGGGCACAGATACGCAGTATTTT. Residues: CSVIRDRGTDTQYF.

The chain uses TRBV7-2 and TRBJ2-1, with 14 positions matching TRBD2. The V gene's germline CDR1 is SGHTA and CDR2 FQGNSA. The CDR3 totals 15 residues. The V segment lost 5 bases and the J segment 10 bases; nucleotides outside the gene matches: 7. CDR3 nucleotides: TGTGCCAGCAGCCAGACTAGCGGGGGGGTCAGGGAGCAGTTCTTC. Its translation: CASSQTSGGVREQFF. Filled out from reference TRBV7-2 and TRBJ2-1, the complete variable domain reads GAGVSQSPSNKVTEKGKDVELRCDPISGHTALYWYRQSLGQGLEFLIYFQGNSAPDKSGLPSDRFSAERTGGSVSTLTIQRTQQEDSAVYLCASSQTSGGVREQFFGPGTRLTVL.

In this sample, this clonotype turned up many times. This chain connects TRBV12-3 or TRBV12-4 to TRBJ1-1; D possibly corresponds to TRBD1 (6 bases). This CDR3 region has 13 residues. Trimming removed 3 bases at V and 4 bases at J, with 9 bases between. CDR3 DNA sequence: TGTGCCAGCAGTTTGGGGGGCCCCACTGAAGCTTTCTTT. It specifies CASSLGGPTEAFF.

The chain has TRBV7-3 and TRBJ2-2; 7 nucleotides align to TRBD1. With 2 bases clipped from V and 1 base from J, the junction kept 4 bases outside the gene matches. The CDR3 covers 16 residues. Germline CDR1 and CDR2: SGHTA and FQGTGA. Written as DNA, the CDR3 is TGTGCCAGCAGCTTAGGAAGGGGGCGGAACACCGGGGAGCTGTTTTTT. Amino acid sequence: CASSLGRGRNTGELFF.

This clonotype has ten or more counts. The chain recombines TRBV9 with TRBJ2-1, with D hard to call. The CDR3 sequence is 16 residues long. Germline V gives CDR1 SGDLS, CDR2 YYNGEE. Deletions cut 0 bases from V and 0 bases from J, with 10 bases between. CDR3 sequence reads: CASSVDGGYSYNEQFF. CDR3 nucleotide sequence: TGTGCCAGCAGCGTAGATGGCGGATACTCCTACAATGAGCAGTTCTTC.

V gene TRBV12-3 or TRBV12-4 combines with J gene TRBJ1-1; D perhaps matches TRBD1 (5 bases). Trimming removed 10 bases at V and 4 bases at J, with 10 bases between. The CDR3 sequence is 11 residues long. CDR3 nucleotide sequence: TGTGCCATCCTCGGGGGCACTGAAGCTTTCTTT. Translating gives CAILGGTEAFF.

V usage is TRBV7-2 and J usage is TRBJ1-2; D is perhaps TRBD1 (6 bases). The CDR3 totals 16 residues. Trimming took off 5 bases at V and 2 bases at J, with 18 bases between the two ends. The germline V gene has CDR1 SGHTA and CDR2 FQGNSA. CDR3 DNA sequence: TGTGCCAGCAGCCTCACTATAATACAGGGAAACTATGGCTACACCTTC. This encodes CASSLTIIQGNYGYTF.

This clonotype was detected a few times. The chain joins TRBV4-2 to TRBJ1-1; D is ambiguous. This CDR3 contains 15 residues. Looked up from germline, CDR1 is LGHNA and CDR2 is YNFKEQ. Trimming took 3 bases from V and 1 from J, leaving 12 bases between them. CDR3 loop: CASSHRPDGNTEAFF. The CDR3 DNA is TGTGCCAGCAGCCATCGTCCGGACGGGAACACTGAAGCTTTCTTT.

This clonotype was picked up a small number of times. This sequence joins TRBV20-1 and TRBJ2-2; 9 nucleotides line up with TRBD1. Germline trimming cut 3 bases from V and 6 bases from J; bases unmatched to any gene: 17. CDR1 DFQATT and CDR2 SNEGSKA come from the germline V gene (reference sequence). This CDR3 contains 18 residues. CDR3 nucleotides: TGCAGTGCTAGTAGTACCCAGCCGGGACAGGGTCCCCCCGGGGAGCTGTTTTTT. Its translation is CSASSTQPGQGPPGELFF.

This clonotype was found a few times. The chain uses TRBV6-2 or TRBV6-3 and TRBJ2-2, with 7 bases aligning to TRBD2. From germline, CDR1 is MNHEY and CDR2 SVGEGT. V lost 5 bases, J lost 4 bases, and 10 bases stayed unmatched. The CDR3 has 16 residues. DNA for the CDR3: TGTGCCAGCAGTCCATGGACGGGAGGCGGCACCGGGGAGCTGTTTTTT. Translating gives CASSPWTGGGTGELFF.

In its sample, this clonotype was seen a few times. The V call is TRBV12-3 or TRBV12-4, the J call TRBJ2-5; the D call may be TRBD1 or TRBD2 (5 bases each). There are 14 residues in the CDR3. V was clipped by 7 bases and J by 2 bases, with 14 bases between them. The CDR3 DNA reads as TGTGCCAGCACCCGGCGGGCAGGGCAAGAGACCCAGTACTTC. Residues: CASTRRAGQETQYF.

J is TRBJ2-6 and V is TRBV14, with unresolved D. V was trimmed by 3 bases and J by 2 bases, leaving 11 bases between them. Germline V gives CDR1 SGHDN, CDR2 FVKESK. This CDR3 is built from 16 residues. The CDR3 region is CASSHPVGTGANVLTF. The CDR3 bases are TGTGCCAGCAGCCACCCCGTAGGGACTGGGGCCAACGTCCTGACTTTC.

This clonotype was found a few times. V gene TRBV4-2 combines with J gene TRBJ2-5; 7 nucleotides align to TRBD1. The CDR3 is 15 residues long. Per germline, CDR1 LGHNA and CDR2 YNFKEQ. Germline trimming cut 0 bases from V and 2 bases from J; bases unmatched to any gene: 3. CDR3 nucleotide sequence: TGTGCCAGCAGCCAAGAGAAGGGGGCACAAGAGACCCAGTACTTC. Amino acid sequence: CASSQEKGAQETQYF.

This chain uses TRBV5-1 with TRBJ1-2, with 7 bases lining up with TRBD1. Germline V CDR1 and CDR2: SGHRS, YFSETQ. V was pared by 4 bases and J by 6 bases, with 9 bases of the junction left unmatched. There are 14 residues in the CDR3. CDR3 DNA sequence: TGCGCCAGCAGCCGCGGACAGGATGGACATGGCTACACCTTC. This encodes CASSRGQDGHGYTF.

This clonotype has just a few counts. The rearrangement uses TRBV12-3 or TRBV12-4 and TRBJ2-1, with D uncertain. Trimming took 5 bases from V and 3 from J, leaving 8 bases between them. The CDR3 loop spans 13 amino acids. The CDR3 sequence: CASSRTSYNEQFF. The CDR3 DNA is TGTGCCAGCAGTCGGACGAGCTACAATGAGCAGTTCTTC.

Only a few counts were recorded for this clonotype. DNA for the CDR3: TGTGCCAGCAGACCTATAGCGGGAGGAGCCAATGAGCAGTTCTTC. Residues: CASRPIAGGANEQFF. The gene calls are TRBV28 and TRBJ2-1; 10 bases line up with TRBD2. CDR1 and CDR2 from the germline V gene are MDHEN and SYDVKM. CDR3 size: 15 residues. V lost 6 bases, J lost 6 bases, and 8 bases stayed unmatched.

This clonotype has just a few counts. The CDR3 coding sequence is TGTGCCAGCAGCATCGGGACTCAACCCTGGGATACGCAGTATTTT. Amino acid sequence: CASSIGTQPWDTQYF. This chain joins TRBV12-3 or TRBV12-4 and TRBJ2-3; D is possibly TRBD2 (6 bases). Trimming shortened V by 6 bases and J by 6 bases, and 19 bases separated the two germline ends. This CDR3 region has 15 residues.

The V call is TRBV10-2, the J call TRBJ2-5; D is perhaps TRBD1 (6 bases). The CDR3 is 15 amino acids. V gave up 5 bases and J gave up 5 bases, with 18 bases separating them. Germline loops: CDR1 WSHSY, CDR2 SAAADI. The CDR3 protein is CASSFSRGSWETQYF. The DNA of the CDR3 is TGCGCCAGCAGTTTTTCCAGGGGTTCGTGGGAGACCCAGTACTTC.

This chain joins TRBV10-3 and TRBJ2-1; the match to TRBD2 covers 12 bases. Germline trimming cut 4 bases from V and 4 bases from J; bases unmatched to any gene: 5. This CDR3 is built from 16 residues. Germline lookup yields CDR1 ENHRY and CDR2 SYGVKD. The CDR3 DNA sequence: TGTGCCATCAGTGCGACTAGCGGGAGAGGGTACAATGAGCAGTTCTTC. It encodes CAISATSGRGYNEQFF.